Presented here are 28 T cell receptor beta chains from one specimen sequenced in a study of blood T cell repertoires in COVID-19. TCRdb keeps only in-frame clones here, not all; method: immunoSEQ multiplex PCR. The sample holds fewer than 350,000 clones; about nine tenths are singletons and the top ten take about 7%. The sequenced material came from peripheral blood. These receptors originate from a young woman with COVID-19, enrolled during active disease.

Only one count was recorded for this clone. The genes are TRBV5-5 and TRBJ1-4; no firm D call. Per germline, CDR1 SGHKS and CDR2 YYEKEE (reference sequence). CDR3 length: 15 residues. The germline V and J ends were trimmed by 6 bases and 5 bases, with 17 bases remaining between them. This CDR3 is CASIATGNLNEKLFF. The DNA for the CDR3 is TGTGCCAGCATCGCGACCGGGAACCTAAATGAAAAACTGTTTTTT.

This sequence joins TRBV5-1 and TRBJ2-2; the D gene is possibly TRBD1 (6 bases). The CDR3 has 15 amino acids. Germline CDR1 reads SGHRS; CDR2 reads YFSETQ. Trimming took 1 base from V and 2 from J, leaving 9 bases between them. Here the CDR3 DNA reads TGCGCCAGCAGCTTGAGGGGGACCAACACCGGGGAGCTGTTTTTT. Its protein product is CASSLRGTNTGELFF.

The chain is built from TRBV6-5 and TRBJ2-1; 9 nucleotides align to TRBD2. V was clipped by 0 bases and J by 7 bases; unmatched bases: 7. The CDR3 consists of 16 residues. Germline CDR1 and CDR2: MNHEY and SVGAGI. CDR3 amino acids: CASSYSWTSEKNEQFF. Written as DNA, the CDR3 is TGTGCCAGCAGTTACTCTTGGACTAGCGAAAAAAATGAGCAGTTCTTC.

V is TRBV5-1 and J is TRBJ2-7, with D perhaps matching TRBD2 (5 bases). From germline, CDR1 is SGHRS and CDR2 YFSETQ. Deletions cut 0 bases from V and 0 bases from J, with 10 bases between. This CDR3 has 15 amino acids. Written as DNA, the CDR3 is TGCGCCAGCAGCTTGGGTCTAGCTATCTCCTACGAGCAGTACTTC. Its protein product is CASSLGLAISYEQYF.

This chain links TRBV9 with TRBJ1-4; TRBD1 might be the D (5 bases). This CDR3 region has 14 residues. The V end lost 0 bases, the J end lost 7 bases, and 10 bases lay between the germline ends. Germline V gene data show CDR1 as SGDLS and CDR2 as YYNGEE. In DNA form, the CDR3 reads TGTGCCAGCAGCGTAGGTTCGGGGGTTGAAAAACTGTTTTTT. This encodes CASSVGSGVEKLFF.

This chain uses TRBV2 with TRBJ2-7; no firm D call. Germline lookup yields CDR1 SNHLY and CDR2 FYNNEI. V lost 5 bases, J lost 6 bases, and 11 bases lay in between. The CDR3 sequence is 12 residues long. The CDR3 loop reads CASSQLPFEQYF. CDR3 bases: TGTGCCAGCAGTCAACTTCCTTTCGAGCAGTACTTC.

The CDR3 region has the DNA TGTGCCATCAGTGGGGGACAGGGCTTCTACGAGCAGTACTTC. It encodes CAISGGQGFYEQYF. The rearrangement uses TRBV10-3 and TRBJ2-7; 9 nucleotides agree with TRBD1. This CDR3 comprises 14 residues. Germline trimming cut 4 bases from V and 3 bases from J; bases unmatched to any gene: 4. CDR1 and CDR2 from the germline V gene are ENHRY and SYGVKD.

The chain has TRBV7-8 and TRBJ2-1; TRBD2 agrees at 7 bases. The CDR3 covers 13 residues. The J segment lost 10 bases and the V segment lost 3 bases, leaving 6 bases of the junction unmatched. In germline, CDR1 is SGHVS, CDR2 FQNEAQ. The CDR3 bases are TGTGCCAGCAGCTTCGACGGAGCGGGGGAGCAGTTCTTC. It translates to CASSFDGAGEQFF.

J is TRBJ2-3 and V is TRBV7-2; 9 bases line up with TRBD2. Germline V gene lookup returns CDR1 SGHTA and CDR2 FQGNSA. J was trimmed by 0 bases and V by 1 base; bases with no gene match: 5. The CDR3 spans 17 residues. CDR3 DNA sequence: TGTGCCAGCAGCTTAGTATGGGCGGGAGGGAGCACAGATACGCAGTATTTT. This translates into CASSLVWAGGSTDTQYF.

This chain joins TRBV13 and TRBJ1-4; TRBD1 is a possible D gene (5 bases). The CDR3 consists of 13 residues. Germline V gene sequence: CDR1 PRHDT, CDR2 FYEKMQ (reference sequence). With 1 base removed from V and 16 bases from J, the gap between germline ends came to 16 bases. The CDR3 loop reads CASSLVGAPFAFF. The CDR3 nucleotides read TGTGCCAGCAGCTTAGTAGGGGCCCCTTTTGCGTTTTTT.

The genes are TRBV11-2 and TRBJ1-4, with 10 bases that match TRBD1. Germline V gene sequence: CDR1 SGHAT, CDR2 FQNNGV. V gave up 5 bases and J gave up 8 bases; unmatched junction bases: 5. The CDR3 length is 14 residues. The CDR3 loop reads CASSKTGGQEKLFF. CDR3 nucleotides: TGTGCCAGCAGCAAGACAGGGGGCCAGGAAAAACTGTTTTTT.

This clone occurred once. The chain links TRBV11-2 to TRBJ2-5; TRBD2 matches 8 bases. CDR1 SGHAT and CDR2 FQNNGV come from the germline V gene. The V and J ends lost 1 base and 14 bases, in that order; junction bases with no gene match: 3. The CDR3 sequence is 11 residues long. CDR3 region: CASSLAGGLYF. The CDR3, as DNA: TGTGCCAGCAGCTTAGCGGGAGGGCTCTACTTC. Full variable domain (rest looked up from reference TRBV11-2 and TRBJ2-5): EAGVAQSPRYKIIEKRQSVAFWCNPISGHATLYWYQQILGQGPKLLIQFQNNGVVDDSQLPKDRFSAERLKGVDSTLKIQPAKLEDSAVYLCASSLAGGLYFGPGTRLLVL.

V usage is TRBV6-2 or TRBV6-3 and J usage is TRBJ2-5; TRBD2 is a possible D gene (5 bases). This CDR3 contains 14 residues. CDR1 MNHEY and CDR2 SVGEGT come from the germline V gene. V shed 4 bases and J shed 1 base, with 10 bases lying between them. For the CDR3, the DNA is TGTGCCAGCAGTTTTGTGGGAGCCCAAGAGACCCAGTACTTC. Translated: CASSFVGAQETQYF.

The V and J genes are TRBV29-1 and TRBJ1-1; no clear D gene. V was clipped by 8 bases and J by 1 base, with 14 bases between them. The CDR3 extends over 13 amino acids. Germline assignment: CDR1 SQVTM and CDR2 ANQGSEA. The CDR3 DNA sequence: TGCAGCTCTAACGGGATACCGAACACTGAAGCTTTCTTT. Protein: CSSNGIPNTEAFF.

The chain links TRBV7-9 to TRBJ1-2, with D tentatively TRBD1 (6 bases). Germline V gene lookup returns CDR1 SEHNR and CDR2 FQNEAQ (reference sequence). The ends were cut back, 5 bases at V and 3 bases at J, with 10 bases in the middle. This CDR3 is 13 amino acids long. The CDR3 sequence is CASSQAGDYGYTF. The DNA of the CDR3 is TGTGCCAGCAGCCAAGCAGGGGACTATGGCTACACCTTC.

The chain has TRBV6-1 and TRBJ2-5; 8 nucleotides align to TRBD1. The V gene end was trimmed by 2 bases and the J gene end by 5 bases; junction bases not matched to a gene: 1. Germline CDR1 MNHNS, CDR2 SASEGT. The CDR3 is made up of 13 amino acids. The CDR3 reads CASSEQGAETQYF. As DNA, the CDR3 is TGTGCCAGCAGTGAACAGGGGGCCGAGACCCAGTACTTC.

V gene TRBV2 combines with J gene TRBJ2-7, with D uncertain. The ends were cut back, 7 bases at V and 5 bases at J, with 12 bases in the middle. Looked up from germline, CDR1 is SNHLY and CDR2 is FYNNEI. CDR3 size: 12 residues. The CDR3 DNA follows: TGTGCCAGCACAACCCTTCAGGACGAGCAGTACTTC. As protein: CASTTLQDEQYF. The full variable domain, with the rest looked up from reference TRBV2 and TRBJ2-7, is EPEVTQTPSHQVTQMGQEVILRCVPISNHLYFYWYRQILGQKVEFLVSFYNNEISEKSEIFDDQFSVERPDGSNFTLKIRSTKLEDSAMYFCASTTLQDEQYFGPGTRLTVT.

This clone was seen just once. The V gene is TRBV11-2, the J gene TRBJ1-3; D may be TRBD1 (6 bases). V shed 3 bases and J shed 2 bases, with 14 bases lying between them. Per germline, CDR1 SGHAT and CDR2 FQNNGV. The CDR3 is 16 amino acids. The DNA of the CDR3 is TGTGCCAGCAGCTTCGGGGGGGCCTCCCCTGGAAACACCATATATTTT. Amino acids: CASSFGGASPGNTIYF.

This sequence joins TRBV2 and TRBJ2-7; 9 nucleotides match TRBD1. Germline assignment: CDR1 SNHLY and CDR2 FYNNEI. The CDR3 runs to 18 residues. With 6 bases clipped from V and 3 bases from J, the junction kept 18 bases outside the gene matches. CDR3 coding DNA: TGTGCCAGCAGGGTACCGGGACAGGGTAGTTTTTTCCACTACGAGCAGTACTTC. It is translated as CASRVPGQGSFFHYEQYF. The full variable domain, rest sourced from reference TRBV2 and TRBJ2-7, is EPEVTQTPSHQVTQMGQEVILRCVPISNHLYFYWYRQILGQKVEFLVSFYNNEISEKSEIFDDQFSVERPDGSNFTLKIRSTKLEDSAMYFCASRVPGQGSFFHYEQYFGPGTRLTVT.

The J gene is TRBJ2-1, the V gene TRBV15; possibly TRBD1 for D (6 bases). The V end lost 0 bases, the J end lost 5 bases, and 23 bases lay between the germline ends. This CDR3 has 19 residues. Germline V lookup: CDR1 LNHNV, CDR2 YYDKDF (reference sequence). Here the CDR3 reads CATSRDGNAGWGRDNEQFF. The CDR3 DNA sequence: TGTGCCACCAGCAGAGACGGAAACGCAGGGTGGGGGCGAGACAATGAGCAGTTCTTC.

The V gene is TRBV7-9, the J gene TRBJ2-1; TRBD2 is a possible D gene (5 bases). In germline, CDR1 is SEHNR, CDR2 FQNEAQ (reference sequence). This CDR3 has 15 amino acids. Trimming took 8 bases from V and 2 from J, leaving 16 bases between them. CDR3 nucleotides: TGTGCCAGCCAAAACCCCCGGGAACCCTACAATGAGCAGTTCTTC. Translating it yields CASQNPREPYNEQFF.

This clone was detected only once. V gene TRBV5-8 combines with J gene TRBJ1-2; D ambiguous. This CDR3 comprises 15 residues. The germline CDR1 and CDR2 sequences are SGHTS and YDEGEE. The germline V and J ends were trimmed by 4 bases and 5 bases, with 18 bases remaining between them. DNA of the CDR3: TGTGCCAGCAGCCAACGGGGAGCGTCGTTGTATGGCTACACCTTC. Its protein is CASSQRGASLYGYTF.

The V and J genes are TRBV7-8 and TRBJ1-5, with D possibly being TRBD1 (6 bases). V was cut by 2 bases and J by 6 bases, with 11 bases left in between. From germline, CDR1 is SGHVS and CDR2 FQNEAQ. The CDR3 is made up of 14 amino acids. In DNA, the CDR3 is TGTGCCAGCAGCTTACAGGGGCAGGTTCAGCCCCAGCATTTT. Residues: CASSLQGQVQPQHF.

V gene TRBV5-4 combines with J gene TRBJ2-5; 10 bases are a match to TRBD2. This CDR3 comprises 15 residues. Germline values: CDR1 SGHNT, CDR2 YYREEE (reference sequence). With V trimmed by 4 bases and J by 7 bases, 10 bases remained unmatched. CDR3 in amino acids: CASSETSGEPGTQYF. The CDR3 bases are TGTGCCAGCAGCGAAACTAGCGGGGAGCCTGGGACCCAGTACTTC.

DNA for the CDR3: TGCGCCAGCAGCTTGTCTGGGCGAGTGAACACTGAAGCTTTCTTT. Translated, it gives CASSLSGRVNTEAFF. The chain is built from TRBV5-1 and TRBJ1-1; D unclear. Germline lookup yields CDR1 SGHRS and CDR2 YFSETQ. Trimming took 1 base from V and 0 from J, leaving 10 bases between them. The CDR3 totals 15 residues.

The rearrangement joins TRBV4-1 to TRBJ1-5; TRBD1 matches at 10 bases. J was trimmed by 0 bases and V by 3 bases; bases with no gene match: 8. The CDR3 runs 18 residues. Germline V CDR1 and CDR2: MGHRA, YSYEKL. CDR3 residues: CASSQISGTGDSNQPQHF. Written as DNA, the CDR3 is TGCGCCAGCAGCCAGATTTCCGGGACAGGGGATAGCAATCAGCCCCAGCATTTT.

The CDR3 DNA reads TGTGCCAGCAGCTTGGGAGACATCGGGGACACTGAAGCTTTCTTT. Its translation: CASSLGDIGDTEAFF. The rearrangement links TRBV5-5 to TRBJ1-1; the D is unclear. V dropped 0 bases and J dropped 3 bases, with 12 bases sitting between them. Germline CDR1 SGHKS, CDR2 YYEKEE (reference sequence). The CDR3 is made up of 15 amino acids.

This chain uses TRBV28 with TRBJ1-2, with TRBD1 as a possible D gene (5 bases). Trimming took 5 bases from V and 0 from J, leaving 13 bases between them. The V gene's germline CDR1 is MDHEN and CDR2 SYDVKM. The CDR3 contains 15 residues. In DNA, the CDR3 is TGTGCCAGCAGTCTCAGGGCCGTAGCTAACTATGGCTACACCTTC. It specifies CASSLRAVANYGYTF.